This TCR beta chain appears in the sequencing data of a study of tumor and adjacent non-tumor tissue in lung cancer (dated by TCRdb to the late 2010s). General notes on the study: Of the cohort, 12 patients had adenocarcinoma, 2 had squamous cell carcinoma and 1 had small cell lung cancer. The 15 enrolled patients, of whom roughly 10 were men and 5 were women, were aged about 30 to 80 years and were diagnosed with TNM stage I to III disease. Under 35 paired specimens, one tumor and one normal lung sample per patient, were profiled by TCRbeta CDR3 sequencing. In total, sequencing yielded over 95 million productive TCRbeta reads, which works out to an average of around 4.2 million reads per sample. Using bulk TCRbeta repertoires from over 14 lung cancer patients, the study set lung tumor tissue side by side with matched distant non-tumor lung tissue.

In the germline V gene, CDR1 corresponds to MNHEY and CDR2 to SVGEGT. CDR3 length: 13 amino acids, cysteine to phenylalanine. The DNA shown is the 39-base CDR3, in frame from base 1. Bulk unsorted tissue served as the source for RNA extraction, and RNA quality was assessed using a NanoDrop ND-1000 and an Agilent 2100. Donors were newly diagnosed lung cancer patients admitted for thoracic surgery in China between August and November 2014, without prior chemotherapy. The study excluded patients who had received radiotherapy or chemotherapy before or who had another cancer at the same time. Surgical tissue pieces of roughly 1-2.2 cm3 were preserved in RNAlater solution and were kept at -80 degrees C until use. With respect to this clonotype: Its target antigen remains unknown. At one end, the junction sequence differs from germline, possibly due to a read error.

To prepare the library, multiplex PCR was applied. Sequencing took place on an Illumina HiSeq 2500. TCRbeta libraries were constructed through three rounds of nested PCR with primers (Table S4) according to protocols modified from ARM-PCR. Before sequencing, PCR products of 200-500 bp were excised from the gel and purified with the QIAquick gel extraction kit. From the authors' description of their analysis: Trimmomatic was used to clean the reads, FLASH was used to merge the reads into complete CDR3 sequences, and MiTCR was used to assign the reads to V(D)J germline segments. Clonal diversity was calculated as the inverse Simpson's index using VDJtools. In-frame sequences without a premature stop codon were defined as productive reads. TCRdb trimmed the raw reads at Q25, called clones with MiXCR and kept productive beta chains. Every CDR3 protein is listed once, alongside the most common genes and DNA of its rows. TCRdb's processing, not the study's, gives the V and J calls here. The sample table contains 91,000 or so distinct CDR3 sequences; only one count was recorded for 67% of them. The ten biggest clones cover approximately 20% of the sample.

Points the paper makes about the study in general: TCR diversity (inverse Simpson) was significantly higher in tumor than in normal lung tissue (roughly 430 vs 170, P = 0.0075, Mann-Whitney U test). Younger patients had significantly higher TCR diversity, and higher tumor TCR diversity was associated with shorter overall and disease-free survival. In normal lung, the top 100 clones accounted for a significantly larger cumulative share of the repertoire than in tumor tissue. Because peripheral blood was not sequenced, blood TCRbeta repertoires in the lung cancer patients of the study were not examined. Neither the sequencing platform nor unique molecular identifiers are named or mentioned anywhere in the methods. With only roughly 16 patients in the cohort, the authors noted that larger samples and more detailed clinical data are needed.

Sequencing was carried out using lung tumor tissue. The chain couples TRBV6-2 or TRBV6-3 to TRBJ1-2; the D segment could be TRBD1, given 5 matching bases. The source is a man in his 60s with non-small cell lung cancer. The sequenced DNA is TGTGCCAGCAGAACTGGGACGCCAGTTGGCTACGCCTTC. Its translation is CASRTGTPVGYAF.